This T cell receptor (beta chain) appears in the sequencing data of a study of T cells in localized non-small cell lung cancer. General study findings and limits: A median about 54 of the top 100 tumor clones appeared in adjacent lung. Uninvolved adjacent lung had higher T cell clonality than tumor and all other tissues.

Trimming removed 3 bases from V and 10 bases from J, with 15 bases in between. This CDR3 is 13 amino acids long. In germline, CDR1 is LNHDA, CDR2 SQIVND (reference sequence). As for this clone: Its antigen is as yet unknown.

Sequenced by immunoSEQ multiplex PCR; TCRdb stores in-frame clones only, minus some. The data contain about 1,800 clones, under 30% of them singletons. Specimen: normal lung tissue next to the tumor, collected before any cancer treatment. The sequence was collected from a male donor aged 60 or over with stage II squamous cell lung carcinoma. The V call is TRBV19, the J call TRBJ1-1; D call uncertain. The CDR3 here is CASSISQIRGAFF. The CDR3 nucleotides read TGTGCCAGTAGTATTAGCCAGATACGCGGAGCTTTCTTT.